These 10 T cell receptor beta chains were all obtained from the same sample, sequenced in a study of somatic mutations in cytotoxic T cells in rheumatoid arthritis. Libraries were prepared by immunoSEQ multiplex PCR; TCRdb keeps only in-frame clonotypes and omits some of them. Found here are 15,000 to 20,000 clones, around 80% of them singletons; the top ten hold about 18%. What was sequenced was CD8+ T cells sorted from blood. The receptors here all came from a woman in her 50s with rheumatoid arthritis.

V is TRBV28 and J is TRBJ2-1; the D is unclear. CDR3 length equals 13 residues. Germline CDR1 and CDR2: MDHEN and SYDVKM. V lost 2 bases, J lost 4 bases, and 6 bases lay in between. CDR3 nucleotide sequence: TGTGCCAGCAGTTTAAAAAGGTACAATGAGCAGTTCTTC. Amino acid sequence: CASSLKRYNEQFF.

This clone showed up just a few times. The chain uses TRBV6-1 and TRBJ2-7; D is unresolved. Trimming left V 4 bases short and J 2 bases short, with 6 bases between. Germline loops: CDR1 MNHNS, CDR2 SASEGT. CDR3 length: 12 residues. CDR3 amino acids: CASSGGAYEQYF. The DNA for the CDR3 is TGTGCCAGCAGTGGTGGAGCCTACGAGCAGTACTTC.

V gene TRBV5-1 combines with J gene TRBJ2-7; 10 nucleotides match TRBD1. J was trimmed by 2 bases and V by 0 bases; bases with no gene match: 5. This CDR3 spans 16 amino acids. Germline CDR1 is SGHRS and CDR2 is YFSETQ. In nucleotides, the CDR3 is TGCGCCAGCAGCTTGGCCCTGACAGGGGGCGCCTACGAGCAGTACTTC. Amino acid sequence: CASSLALTGGAYEQYF. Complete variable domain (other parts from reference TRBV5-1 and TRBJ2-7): KAGVTQTPRYLIKTRGQQVTLSCSPISGHRSVSWYQQTPGQGLQFLFEYFSETQRNKGNFPGRFSGRQFSNSRSEMNVSTLELGDSALYLCASSLALTGGAYEQYFGPGTRLTVT.

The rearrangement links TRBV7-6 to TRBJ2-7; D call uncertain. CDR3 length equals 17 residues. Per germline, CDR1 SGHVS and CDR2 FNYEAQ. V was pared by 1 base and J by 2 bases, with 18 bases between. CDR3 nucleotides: TGTGCCAGCAGCTTAGACCAGCCGAAGTTAATACCCTACGAGCAGTACTTC. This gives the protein CASSLDQPKLIPYEQYF. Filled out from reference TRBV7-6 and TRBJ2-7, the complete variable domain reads GAGVSQSPRYKVTKRGQDVALRCDPISGHVSLYWYRQALGQGPEFLTYFNYEAQQDKSGLPNDRFSAERPEGSISTLTIQRTEQRDSAMYRCASSLDQPKLIPYEQYFGPGTRLTVT.

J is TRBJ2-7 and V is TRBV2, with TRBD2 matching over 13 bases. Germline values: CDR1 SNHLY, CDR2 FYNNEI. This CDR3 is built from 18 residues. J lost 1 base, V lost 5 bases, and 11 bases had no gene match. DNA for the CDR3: TGTGCCAGCAGTCCCTTTGGCGGGACTAGCGGGGAGTCCTACGAGCAGTACTTC. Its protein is CASSPFGGTSGESYEQYF.

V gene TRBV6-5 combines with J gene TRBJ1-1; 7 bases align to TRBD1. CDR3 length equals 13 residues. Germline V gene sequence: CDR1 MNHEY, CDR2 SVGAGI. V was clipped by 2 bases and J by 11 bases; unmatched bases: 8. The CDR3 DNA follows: TGTGCCAGCAGTTACCAAGCAGGGGGTCAGGCTTTCTTT. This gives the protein CASSYQAGGQAFF.

This chain's CDR3 is CASSSPGLGVGEQYF. In DNA, the CDR3 is TGTGCCAGCAGCTCGCCGGGACTAGGGGTGGGCGAGCAGTACTTC. The V and J genes are TRBV11-2 and TRBJ2-7; 8 nucleotides match TRBD2. The CDR3 spans 15 residues. From germline, CDR1 is SGHAT and CDR2 FQNNGV. V lost 4 bases and J lost 6; bases outside the gene matches: 11.

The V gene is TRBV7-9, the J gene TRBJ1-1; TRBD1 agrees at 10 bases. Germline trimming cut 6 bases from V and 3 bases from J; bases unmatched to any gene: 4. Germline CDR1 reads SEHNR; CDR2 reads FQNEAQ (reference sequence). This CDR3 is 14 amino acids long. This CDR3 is CASRVGQGDTEAFF. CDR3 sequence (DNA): TGTGCCAGCAGAGTAGGACAGGGGGACACTGAAGCTTTCTTT.

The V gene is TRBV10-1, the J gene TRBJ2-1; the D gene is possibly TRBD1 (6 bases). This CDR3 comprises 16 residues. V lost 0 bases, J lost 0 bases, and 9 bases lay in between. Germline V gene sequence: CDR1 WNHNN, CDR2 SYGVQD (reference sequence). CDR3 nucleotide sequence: TGCGCCAGCAGTGAGTCTCAGGGGAGCTCCTACAATGAGCAGTTCTTC. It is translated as CASSESQGSSYNEQFF.

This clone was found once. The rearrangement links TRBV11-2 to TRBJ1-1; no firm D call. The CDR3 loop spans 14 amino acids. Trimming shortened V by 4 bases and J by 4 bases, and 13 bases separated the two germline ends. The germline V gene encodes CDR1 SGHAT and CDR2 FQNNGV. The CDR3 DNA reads TGTGCCAGCAGCTCGCAGGTGGGGTTCACTGAAGCTTTCTTT. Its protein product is CASSSQVGFTEAFF.